The entry below gives a single TCR beta chain sequence along with its context. The antigen remains unidentified. The CDR3 has 14 residues. Germline V gene data show CDR1 as SGHRS and CDR2 as YFSETQ. Losses at the gene ends were 4 bases for V and 4 bases for J; bases not matched to a gene: 4. The sample comes from a study of cytomegalovirus exposure and HLA in healthy donors. General observations from the study: As a later analysis showed, a missense DCLRE1C variant was linked to trimming of TCR beta V- and J-genes. Across donors, sequencing depth was assumed by presence/absence analyses to be roughly uniform. Previously analyzed data showed that most TCR beta V segments were productive at a frequency of about 90% or about 30%. In a later analysis, several top co-occurrence clusters appeared linked to parvovirus B19, influenza, CMV and Epstein-Barr virus.

PCR involved 60 Vbeta and 13 Jbeta primers. Sequenced by immunoSEQ multiplex PCR; TCRdb stores in-frame clones only, minus some. The repertoire consists of 150,000 to 180,000 clones, with approximately 80% occurring once and the leading ten covering roughly 5.9%. The TCR comes from a woman aged 40 to 49 in good health and CMV-seropositive. The chain uses TRBV5-1 and TRBJ1-1; 10 bases are shared with TRBD1. Sequencing was done on a sample of PBMCs. CDR3 nucleotide sequence: TGCGCCAGCAGCCGGGGACAGGGGACCACTGAAGCTTTCTTT. This codes for CASSRGQGTTEAFF.